The next 21 T cell receptor beta chains were all read from a single sample in a study of patients and donors after allogeneic stem cell transplantation. TCRdb independently ran MiXCR on the RT-PCR reads; one entry per CDR3 protein. This sample has fewer than 75,000 distinct CDR3 sequences, with about an eighth found just once. Sequenced: blood, either unsorted or a sorted T cell fraction (not recorded which). Every receptor here comes from a human donor who was either an allogeneic HSCT recipient or a stem cell or donor lymphocyte infusion donor (not recorded which). It is not recorded whose cells these are; they may come from a transplant donor.

This clonotype occurred a few times. This chain joins TRBV7-9 and TRBJ2-1, with unresolved D. Germline V lookup: CDR1 SEHNR, CDR2 FQNEAQ (reference sequence). Trimming stripped 3 bases from V and 8 bases from J, with 11 bases between. The CDR3 sequence is 13 residues long. The CDR3 here is CASSFSRSDEQFF. CDR3 nucleotides: TGTGCCAGCAGCTTTAGCCGGTCCGATGAGCAGTTCTTC.

This chain joins TRBV18 and TRBJ1-1; the D is unclear. The length of the CDR3 is 14 residues. Germline V gene data show CDR1 as KGHSH and CDR2 as LQKENI. Trimming removed 2 bases at V and 0 bases at J, with 7 bases between. Here the CDR3 DNA reads TGTGCCAGCTCACCAGCCAGAATGAACACTGAAGCTTTCTTT. Its protein is CASSPARMNTEAFF.

This clonotype is categorized as medium-sized. The rearrangement joins TRBV3-1 to TRBJ1-2; no firm D call. The CDR3 has 12 amino acids. V was pared by 3 bases and J by 4 bases, with 6 bases between. Germline V gives CDR1 LGHDT, CDR2 YNNKEL (reference sequence). The CDR3 bases are TGTGCCAGCAGCCAGCGTCTCTATGGCTACACCTTC. Its protein product is CASSQRLYGYTF.

This clonotype occurred many times. Without the conserved terminal phenylalanine or tryptophan, this CDR3 likely stems from a read error. It is unclear where the CDR3 begins or ends on the DNA, so no DNA is shown, and the CDR3 is as TCRdb lists it. This chain uses TRBV7-9 with TRBJ1-2. The CDR3 is 11 amino acids in total, end residues counted. Germline loops: CDR1 SEHNR, CDR2 FQNEAQ (reference sequence). CDR3 region: CASSSREGLSP.

This clonotype was found a few times. This sequence joins TRBV2 and TRBJ1-2; TRBD1 matches at 10 bases. The ends lost 6 bases at V and 4 bases at J; junction bases unmatched: 8. Germline lookup yields CDR1 SNHLY and CDR2 FYNNEI. The CDR3 sequence is 15 residues long. The CDR3 DNA reads as TGTGCCAGCAGGAAGGCGACAGGGGGCGCCTATGGCTACACCTTC. Translating it yields CASRKATGGAYGYTF.

Many counts were recorded for this clonotype. The J gene is TRBJ2-1, the V gene TRBV7-9; 9 bases match TRBD1. The CDR3 contains 14 residues. The germline V gene has CDR1 SEHNR and CDR2 FQNEAQ (reference sequence). V dropped 5 bases and J dropped 4; count of bases not matched to a gene: 3. The CDR3 sequence is CASSGTGKYNEQFF. CDR3 in DNA: TGTGCCAGCAGCGGGACAGGGAAATACAATGAGCAGTTCTTC.

This chain uses TRBV15 with TRBJ2-5; D could derive from TRBD1 or TRBD2 (5 bases each). This CDR3 is 14 amino acids long. Germline CDR1 LNHNV, CDR2 YYDKDF (reference sequence). The V gene lost 2 bases and the J gene lost 3 bases, with 10 bases spanning the gap. This CDR3 reads CATSRSGTKETQYF. CDR3 coding DNA: TGTGCCACCAGCAGATCCGGGACCAAAGAGACCCAGTACTTC.

The J gene is TRBJ1-2, the V gene TRBV29-1, with D possibly TRBD1 on 6 matching bases. Germline CDR1 reads SQVTM; CDR2 reads ANQGSEA. The germline V and J ends were trimmed by 4 bases and 0 bases, with 9 bases remaining between them. The CDR3 has 13 amino acids. CDR3 bases: TGCAGCGTTGGGGACACCGCTAACTATGGCTACACCTTC. Protein product: CSVGDTANYGYTF.

This clonotype was counted ten times or more. This sequence joins TRBV27 and TRBJ1-2; D is unclear. There are 14 residues in the CDR3. The germline V gene has CDR1 MNHEY and CDR2 SMNVEV (reference sequence). V lost 2 bases and J 6 bases, leaving 13 bases between the germline ends. CDR3 DNA sequence: TGTGCCAGCAGTTTAAACCCGGCGGGCCATGGCTACACCTTC. As protein: CASSLNPAGHGYTF.

This chain joins TRBV10-3 and TRBJ2-7, with D tentatively TRBD1 (6 bases). The ends were cut back, 8 bases at V and 13 bases at J, with 21 bases in the middle. Germline V gene sequence: CDR1 ENHRY, CDR2 SYGVKD. CDR3 length: 12 amino acids. DNA of the CDR3: TGTGCCATCCTTAACACCACGGGACATTTATACTTC. It specifies CAILNTTGHLYF.

This clonotype has a count of ten or more. The J gene is TRBJ1-5, the V gene TRBV5-5, with D unresolved. CDR1 is SGHKS and CDR2 is YYEKEE in the germline V gene (reference sequence). V was pared by 2 bases and J by 3 bases, with 12 bases between. The CDR3 is 15 amino acids. The chain's CDR3 is CASSFEGDTNQPQHF. In DNA form, the CDR3 reads TGTGCCAGCAGCTTCGAGGGCGACACCAATCAGCCCCAGCATTTT.

As concerns this clonotype: Possible read error: a much larger clone is one base away. J is TRBJ1-2 and V is TRBV9, with 9 bases aligning to TRBD1. J gave up 3 bases and V 0 bases, and 9 bases lay outside the gene matches. The V gene's germline CDR1 is SGDLS and CDR2 YYNGEE. This CDR3 contains 17 residues. The CDR3 DNA is TGTGCCAGCAGCGTAGATCTGGGACAGGGAATTTACTATGGCTACACCTTC. Residues: CASSVDLGQGIYYGYTF.

This clonotype has just a few counts. The CDR3 DNA reads TGTGCCAGCAGCCGTGTTGGGGGCTTATTCTCCTACAATGAGCAGTTCTTC. Its translation is CASSRVGGLFSYNEQFF. The rearrangement uses TRBV3-1 and TRBJ2-1; maybe TRBD1 (6 bases). The CDR3 loop spans 17 amino acids. V lost 4 bases to trimming and J lost 0 bases, with 16 bases between them. Germline lookup yields CDR1 LGHDT and CDR2 YNNKEL (reference sequence).

This clonotype was found many times. This chain uses TRBV12-3 or TRBV12-4 with TRBJ2-7, with 7 positions matching TRBD1. V lost 5 bases, J lost 3 bases, and 4 bases stayed unmatched. The CDR3 runs to 13 residues. As DNA, the CDR3 is TGTGCCAGCAGTCCGGGACAGCTCTACGAGCAGTACTTC. This gives the protein CASSPGQLYEQYF.

This clonotype was seen a few times. The chain uses TRBV28 and TRBJ2-3; the match to TRBD2 covers 14 bases. From germline, CDR1 is MDHEN and CDR2 SYDVKM. This CDR3 has 16 residues. Trimming took 6 bases from V and 4 from J; bases not matched to a gene: 6. The CDR3: CASSRGLAGGSDTQYF. The CDR3, as DNA: TGTGCCAGCAGCCGTGGACTAGCGGGAGGTTCAGATACGCAGTATTTT.

This clonotype was seen a few times. CDR3 amino acids: CSVSIGDTPYGYTF. As DNA, the CDR3 is TGCAGCGTGTCCATAGGGGACACCCCCTATGGCTACACCTTC. The chain uses TRBV29-1 and TRBJ1-2; maybe TRBD1 (6 bases). Germline V gene sequence: CDR1 SQVTM, CDR2 ANQGSEA. This CDR3 region has 14 residues. Trimming removed 6 bases from V and 4 bases from J, with 18 bases in between.

A few counts support this clonotype. The rearrangement links TRBV10-3 to TRBJ2-1; 8 positions match TRBD1. The CDR3 extends over 17 amino acids. Per germline, CDR1 ENHRY and CDR2 SYGVKD. The V segment lost 6 bases and the J segment 5 bases; nucleotides outside the gene matches: 15. The DNA of the CDR3 is TGTGCCATCAGATCCGACAGGGGACGGGGTGCACACAATGAGCAGTTCTTC. Translating it yields CAIRSDRGRGAHNEQFF.

This clonotype appeared a few times. V usage is TRBV20-1 and J usage is TRBJ2-1; D ambiguous. Germline assignment: CDR1 DFQATT and CDR2 SNEGSKA (reference sequence). Between the trimmed V and J ends, which lost 1 base and 7 bases, there was a span of 14 bases. The length of the CDR3 is 14 residues. The CDR3, as DNA: TGCAGTGCTAGAGCTCATGCAAGCGTAAATGAGCAGTTCTTC. It encodes CSARAHASVNEQFF.

This chain joins TRBV28 and TRBJ1-1; 9 nucleotides match TRBD1. Per germline, CDR1 MDHEN and CDR2 SYDVKM. With V trimmed by 6 bases and J by 10 bases, 12 bases remained unmatched. This CDR3 is 14 amino acids long. CDR3 bases: TGTGCCAGCAGACCGAGGACAGGGGTCATCGGAGCTTTCTTT. Amino acid sequence: CASRPRTGVIGAFF.

This clonotype was counted a few times. The CDR3 here is CSVEDPRDRDYEQYF. The CDR3 DNA reads TGCAGCGTTGAAGATCCGCGGGACAGGGACTACGAGCAGTACTTC. V and J are TRBV29-1 and TRBJ2-7, with 9 bases identical to TRBD1. CDR1 SQVTM and CDR2 ANQGSEA come from the germline V gene. The ends lost 0 bases at V and 3 bases at J; junction bases unmatched: 6. CDR3 size: 15 residues.

V and J are TRBV7-3 and TRBJ2-5; the D gene could be TRBD1 or TRBD2 (5 bases each). Germline lookup yields CDR1 SGHTA and CDR2 FQGTGA. V lost 0 bases and J 8 bases, leaving 10 bases between the germline ends. The CDR3 is made up of 13 amino acids. This CDR3 reads CASSLTYRGTQYF. The CDR3, as DNA: TGTGCCAGCAGCTTAACGTACCGGGGCACCCAGTACTTC.